A single T cell receptor beta chain is shown here with its context. The antigen is undetermined. These data belong to a study of cytomegalovirus exposure and HLA in healthy donors. Study summary: As released early, the data held about 85 million unique TCRs from HLA-typed donors. Study conclusions and caveats: A prior analysis recorded that most TCR beta V segments were productive about 90% or about 30% of the time.

Trimming stripped 4 bases from V and 3 bases from J, with 10 bases between. The germline V gene encodes CDR1 SQVTM and CDR2 ANQGSEA. CDR3 size: 13 residues. The PCR made use of 60 Vbeta and 13 Jbeta primers. Sequenced by immunoSEQ multiplex PCR; TCRdb stores in-frame clones only, minus some. Of 170,000 or so clones listed, just over 75% are singletons. This chain joins TRBV29-1 and TRBJ1-5, with D possibly being TRBD1 (5 bases). This receptor was obtained from a woman in her 30s in good health and CMV-seropositive. Sequencing was performed on PBMCs. CDR3 sequence: CSVVGRDNQPQHF. The CDR3 DNA reads as TGCAGCGTTGTCGGCAGGGACAATCAGCCCCAGCATTTT.